This T cell receptor beta chain was identified in a study of beta chain features in type 1 diabetes. This clone rates as medium-sized. Its antigen is currently unknown. Sequencing targeted expressed TCRB transcripts, as all isolated RNA had been reverse transcribed. Using immunoSEQ multiplex PCR, the repertoire was profiled, and TCRdb retains in-frame clones only, with some absent. The sample lists 100,000 to 150,000 clones, approximately 9% occurring once. The CDR3 is made up of 14 amino acids. Germline assignment: CDR1 LNHNV and CDR2 YYDKDF (reference sequence). V lost 8 bases to trimming and J lost 4 bases, with 14 bases between them. General study points: Moderate yet significant TCRB CDR3 shortening was seen in Type 1 diabetes patients in all four CD4+ subsets.

The origin of this receptor is a man aged 30 to 39 with type 1 diabetes. V usage is TRBV15 and J usage is TRBJ1-4, with D possibly being TRBD1 (6 bases). The specimen sequenced was central memory CD4+ T cells from blood. As DNA, the CDR3 is TGTGCCACCGGGGGGGCGCCTCTTAATGAAAAACTGTTTTTT. As protein: CATGGAPLNEKLFF.